The next 21 T cell receptor beta chains were all read from a single sample in a study of graft-versus-host responses after intestinal transplantation. Produced via immunoSEQ multiplex PCR; TCRdb's table is partial and in-frame only. The table includes approximately 28,000 clones, 70% to 90% detected once. Here the sequenced sample was PBMCs, taken about 430 days after intestinal transplantation. The source of these receptors is a human patient who received an intestinal transplant, so some T cells may come from the graft donor.

The rearrangement joins TRBV30 to TRBJ1-2, with TRBD1 as a possible D gene (6 bases). The CDR3 has 17 amino acids. Germline loops: CDR1 GTSNPN, CDR2 SVGIG (reference sequence). Deletions cut 1 base from V and 0 bases from J, with 18 bases between. The CDR3 loop reads CAWSALKGVSSNYGYTF. The CDR3 DNA reads as TGTGCCTGGAGTGCCCTTAAGGGGGTGTCATCTAACTATGGCTACACCTTC.

Only one count was recorded for this clone. The chain is built from TRBV9 and TRBJ2-1; 16 bases fit TRBD2. In germline, CDR1 is SGDLS, CDR2 YYNGEE. The V segment lost 4 bases and the J segment 8 bases; nucleotides outside the gene matches: 3. The CDR3 runs to 15 residues. CDR3 DNA sequence: TGTGCCAGCAGCATCGGGACTAGCGGGAGGGATGAGCAGTTCTTC. Translation: CASSIGTSGRDEQFF.

This chain connects TRBV25-1 to TRBJ1-2; D unresolved. The CDR3 is made up of 11 amino acids. CDR1 and CDR2 from the germline V gene are MGHDK and SYGVNS. Trimming shortened V by 3 bases and J by 5 bases, and 4 bases separated the two germline ends. The chain's CDR3 is CASSDGYGYTF. The CDR3 nucleotides are TGTGCCAGCAGTGATGGATATGGCTACACCTTC.

This clone was seen only once. This chain joins TRBV10-3 and TRBJ2-5; TRBD2 is a possible D gene (5 bases). V was shortened by 3 bases and J by 0 bases, with 11 bases between the two germline ends. Germline lookup yields CDR1 ENHRY and CDR2 SYGVKD. This CDR3 contains 15 residues. This CDR3 reads CAISDKRKNQETQYF. The CDR3 region has the DNA TGTGCCATCAGTGATAAGCGGAAGAACCAAGAGACCCAGTACTTC.

V gene TRBV6-6 combines with J gene TRBJ2-5, with 10 nucleotides matching TRBD2. Per germline, CDR1 MNHNY and CDR2 SVGAGI (reference sequence). V gave up 0 bases and J gave up 4 bases; unmatched junction bases: 5. The CDR3 runs to 16 residues. The CDR3 DNA follows: TGTGCCAGCAGTTACTCGGAGCGGGGGGGCCGAGAGACCCAGTACTTC. Protein product: CASSYSERGGRETQYF.

The V and J genes are TRBV5-1 and TRBJ1-2, with a weak D call TRBD1 (6 bases). Germline loops: CDR1 SGHRS, CDR2 YFSETQ. Trimming took 1 base from V and 4 from J, leaving 11 bases between them. This CDR3 is 14 amino acids long. The CDR3 here is CASSLTSGAYGYTF. DNA of the CDR3: TGCGCCAGCAGCTTGACTTCAGGGGCCTATGGCTACACCTTC.

The rearrangement uses TRBV2 and TRBJ1-5, with D possibly being TRBD1 (6 bases). This CDR3 has 14 residues. Germline V gene data show CDR1 as SNHLY and CDR2 as FYNNEI. Trimming left V 11 bases short and J 0 bases short, with 14 bases between. The chain's CDR3 is CAGSDSHSNQPQHF. DNA of the CDR3: TGTGCCGGTTCGGACAGTCATAGCAATCAGCCCCAGCATTTT.

J is TRBJ2-1 and V is TRBV7-9; 10 nucleotides agree with TRBD2. CDR3 length equals 17 residues. Per germline, CDR1 SEHNR and CDR2 FQNEAQ (reference sequence). The ends lost 0 bases at V and 5 bases at J; junction bases unmatched: 7. The CDR3 region is CASSLAEASGRHNEQFF. As DNA, the CDR3 is TGTGCCAGCAGCTTAGCAGAGGCTAGCGGGAGACACAATGAGCAGTTCTTC.

The chain carries TRBV7-3 and TRBJ2-1; 12 bases align to TRBD2. Germline V CDR1 and CDR2: SGHTA, FQGTGA. V was pared by 5 bases and J by 8 bases, with 7 bases of the junction left unmatched. This CDR3 region has 15 residues. CDR3 region: CASSPGLAGSDEQFF. CDR3 sequence (DNA): TGTGCCAGCAGCCCCGGACTAGCGGGATCCGATGAGCAGTTCTTC.

V and J are TRBV5-1 and TRBJ2-3, with D perhaps TRBD2 (5 bases). CDR1 is SGHRS, CDR2 YFSETQ, per germline. Trimming stripped 3 bases from V and 1 base from J, with 9 bases between. The CDR3 is made up of 14 amino acids. Here the CDR3 DNA reads TGCGCCAGCAGCTCAGGACTCCGCACAGATACGCAGTATTTT. Translation gives CASSSGLRTDTQYF.

This chain links TRBV30 with TRBJ1-1; D gene uncertain. CDR1 and CDR2 from the germline V gene are GTSNPN and SVGIG (reference sequence). This CDR3 is built from 13 residues. Between the trimmed V and J ends, which lost 0 bases and 1 base, there was a span of 6 bases. The CDR3 is CAWSVPQNTEAFF. CDR3 coding DNA: TGTGCCTGGAGTGTACCCCAGAACACTGAAGCTTTCTTT.

The chain carries TRBV20-1 and TRBJ1-1; D is ambiguous. Germline CDR1 and CDR2: DFQATT and SNEGSKA (reference sequence). Trimming removed 5 bases at V and 11 bases at J, with 12 bases between. This CDR3 region has 10 residues. CDR3 loop: CSAVGLSAFF. The CDR3 DNA follows: TGCAGTGCTGTCGGGCTTTCGGCTTTCTTT.

J is TRBJ2-7 and V is TRBV6-6; 10 nucleotides match TRBD2. CDR1 and CDR2 from the germline V gene are MNHNY and SVGAGI (reference sequence). This CDR3 is 15 amino acids long. V was clipped by 0 bases and J by 4 bases; unmatched bases: 3. CDR3 sequence (DNA): TGTGCCAGCAGTTACTCGTGGACTAGCGGTTACGAGCAGTACTTC. This encodes CASSYSWTSGYEQYF.

V usage is TRBV4-3 and J usage is TRBJ2-1, with 9 bases matching TRBD2. The trim removed 1 base at V and 7 bases at J, leaving 5 bases unmatched. There are 15 residues in the CDR3. Per the germline V gene, CDR1 is LGHNA and CDR2 is YSLEER. The CDR3 sequence: CASSQASGARNEQFF. The DNA for the CDR3 is TGCGCCAGCAGCCAAGCTAGCGGGGCAAGGAATGAGCAGTTCTTC.

The chain joins TRBV27 to TRBJ2-1; 7 nucleotides line up with TRBD1. This CDR3 has 15 amino acids. Trimming removed 4 bases from V and 3 bases from J; junction bases left unmatched: 6. Looked up from germline, CDR1 is MNHEY and CDR2 is SMNVEV (reference sequence). The DNA of the CDR3 is TGTGCCAGCAGTTCCCCGAGGGACAGCTACAATGAGCAGTTCTTC. This encodes CASSSPRDSYNEQFF.

As to this clone: Possible read error: a much larger clone is one base away. The V gene is TRBV7-6, the J gene TRBJ2-7, with TRBD1 identical over 11 bases. This CDR3 has 14 amino acids. V trimming: 5 bases; J trimming: 3 bases; junction bases outside the gene matches: 3. Germline CDR1 reads SGHVS; CDR2 reads FNYEAQ. In nucleotides, the CDR3 is TGTGCCAGCAGCCCCGGGACAGGGGGCTACGAGCAGTACTTC. Protein sequence: CASSPGTGGYEQYF.

J is TRBJ1-6 and V is TRBV6-5, with D tentatively TRBD1 (5 bases). The CDR3 extends over 14 amino acids. V was shortened by 5 bases and J by 5 bases, with 10 bases between the two germline ends. Germline CDR1 reads MNHEY; CDR2 reads SVGAGI. This chain's CDR3 is CASSEVTDNSPLHF. CDR3 coding DNA: TGTGCCAGCAGTGAAGTGACAGATAATTCACCCCTCCACTTT.

The genes are TRBV4-1 and TRBJ2-1, with 8 bases that match TRBD2. Germline V lookup: CDR1 MGHRA, CDR2 YSYEKL. The CDR3 totals 15 residues. The V gene end was trimmed by 5 bases and the J gene end by 4 bases; junction bases not matched to a gene: 7. The DNA for the CDR3 is TGCGCCAGCAGCTCCCGCGGGGGGCCTTACAATGAGCAGTTCTTC. The encoded protein is CASSSRGGPYNEQFF.

The rearrangement links TRBV28 to TRBJ2-7; 9 bases are shared with TRBD2. The germline V gene has CDR1 MDHEN and CDR2 SYDVKM. The ends lost 6 bases at V and 3 bases at J; junction bases unmatched: 0. There are 12 residues in the CDR3. The CDR3 here is CASRLAGYEQYF. CDR3 bases: TGTGCCAGCAGACTAGCGGGCTACGAGCAGTACTTC.

The V call is TRBV5-5, the J call TRBJ1-1, with D possibly matching TRBD1 (6 bases). The CDR3 sequence is 13 residues long. Between the trimmed V and J ends, which lost 0 bases and 7 bases, there was a span of 10 bases. CDR1 and CDR2 from the germline V gene are SGHKS and YYEKEE (reference sequence). The CDR3 region is CASSLADRYEAFF. In DNA form, the CDR3 reads TGTGCCAGCAGCTTGGCAGACAGGTATGAAGCTTTCTTT.

This clone was observed once. The J gene is TRBJ2-7, the V gene TRBV6-5; 11 bases map to TRBD1. The trim removed 8 bases at V and 3 bases at J, leaving 9 bases unmatched. This CDR3 contains 15 residues. The V gene's germline CDR1 is MNHEY and CDR2 SVGAGI. The CDR3 sequence is CASRPGQGVFYEQYF. The CDR3 bases are TGTGCCAGCCGACCGGGACAGGGGGTTTTCTACGAGCAGTACTTC.